This T cell receptor beta chain was retrieved from a study of beta chain features in type 1 diabetes. General study points: In comparison with healthy donors, patients had naive, central memory and Treg TCRB repertoires that appeared more similar.

cDNA synthesis used the whole RNA isolate, giving expressed TCRB sequences. The method was immunoSEQ multiplex PCR; TCRdb's version includes in-frame clones alone and lacks a portion of them. The data show 900,000 or so clones, roughly 17% seen once. Germline CDR1 reads ENHRY; CDR2 reads SYGVKD. The CDR3 spans 11 residues. V lost 3 bases and J 8 bases, leaving 5 bases between the germline ends. A word on this clone: Its specificity is not known.

What was sequenced was naive CD4+ T cells from blood. This clonotype was obtained from a woman aged 18 to 35 in good health. The chain recombines TRBV10-3 with TRBJ2-1; D is undetermined. CDR3 sequence: CAISELYEQFF. For the CDR3, the DNA is TGTGCCATCAGTGAACTATATGAGCAGTTCTTC.